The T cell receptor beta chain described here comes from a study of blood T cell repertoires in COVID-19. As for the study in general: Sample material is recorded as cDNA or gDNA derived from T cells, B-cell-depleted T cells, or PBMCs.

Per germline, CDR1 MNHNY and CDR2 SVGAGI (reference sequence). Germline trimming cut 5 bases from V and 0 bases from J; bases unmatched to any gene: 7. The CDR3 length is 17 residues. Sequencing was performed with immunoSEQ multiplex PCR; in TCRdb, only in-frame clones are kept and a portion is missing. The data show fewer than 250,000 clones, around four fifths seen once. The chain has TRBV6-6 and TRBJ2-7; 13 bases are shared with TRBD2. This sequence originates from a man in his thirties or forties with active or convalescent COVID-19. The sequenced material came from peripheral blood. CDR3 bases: TGTGCCAGCAGTCGCGGACTAGCGGGGGCAAGCTCCTACGAGCAGTACTTC. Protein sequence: CASSRGLAGASSYEQYF.